The entry that follows covers one T cell receptor (beta chain) sequence. As yet, its antigen is unknown. Trimming cost V 2 bases and J 2 bases; bases outside gene matches: 7. Germline CDR1 reads SGHRS; CDR2 reads YFSETQ. The CDR3 is made up of 16 amino acids. These data come from a study of cytomegalovirus exposure and HLA in healthy donors. Turning to the study itself: A preliminary data release comprised roughly 80 million unique TCRs obtained from HLA-typed donors. Study results and limitations: By a later analysis, the bulk of CMV-associated TCR beta chains appeared HLA-restricted.

60 Vbeta and 13 Jbeta primers were used in PCR. Repertoires were generated with immunoSEQ multiplex PCR, while TCRdb's copy carries only in-frame clones and drops some. Seen here are over 100,000 clones, 72% observed once, and the top ten hold 4.2%. The sample was PBMCs. The sequence was collected from a man aged 45-65 years in good health and CMV-seropositive. The chain links TRBV5-1 to TRBJ2-5; 9 bases fit TRBD2. The CDR3, as DNA: TGCGCCAGCAGCTTCCCAGCGGGGGGCAGACAAGAGACCCAGTACTTC. This encodes CASSFPAGGRQETQYF.